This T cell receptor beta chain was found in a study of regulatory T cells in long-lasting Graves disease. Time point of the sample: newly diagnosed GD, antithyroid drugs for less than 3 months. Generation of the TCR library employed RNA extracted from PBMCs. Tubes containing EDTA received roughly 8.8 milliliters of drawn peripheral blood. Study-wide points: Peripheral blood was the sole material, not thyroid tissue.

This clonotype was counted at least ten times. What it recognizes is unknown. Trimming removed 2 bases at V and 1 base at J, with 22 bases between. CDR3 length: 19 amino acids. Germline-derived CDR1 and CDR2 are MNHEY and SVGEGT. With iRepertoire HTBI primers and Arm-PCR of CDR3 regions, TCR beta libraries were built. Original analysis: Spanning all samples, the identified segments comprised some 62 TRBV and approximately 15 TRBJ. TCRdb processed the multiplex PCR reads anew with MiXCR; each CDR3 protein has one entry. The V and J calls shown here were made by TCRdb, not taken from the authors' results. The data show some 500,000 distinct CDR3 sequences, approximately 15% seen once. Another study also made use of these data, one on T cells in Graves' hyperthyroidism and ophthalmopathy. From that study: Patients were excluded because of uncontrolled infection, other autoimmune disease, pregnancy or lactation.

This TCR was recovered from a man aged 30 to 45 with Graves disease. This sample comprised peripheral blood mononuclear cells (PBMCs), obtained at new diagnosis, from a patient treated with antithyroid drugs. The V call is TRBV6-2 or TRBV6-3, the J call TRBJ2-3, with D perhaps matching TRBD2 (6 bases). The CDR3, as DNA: TGTGCCAGCAGTTACCGTGGCTTAAGGCGGGAAATAGGCACAGATACGCAGTATTTT. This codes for CASSYRGLRREIGTDTQYF.